This T cell receptor (beta chain) was recorded in a study of CXCR3-negative and CXCR3-positive naive CD8 T cells. Study-level information: The libraries yielded roughly 150 million TRB reads, about 1.5 +/- 0.3 million each.

Per the germline V gene, CDR1 is KGHSH and CDR2 is LQKENI. The CDR3 contains 17 residues. The libraries of TRB cDNA were prepared using 5' RACE with UMI labels. Each CDR3 protein gets one entry in TCRdb, which reprocessed the 5' RACE reads and gives no DNA. The ten most abundant clones cover 0.71% of a sample with 65,000 to 75,000 distinct CDR3 sequences. A note on this clonotype: What it binds is not known.

Points from the study as a whole: Naive subsets had comparable surface CD5; TCR strength was inferred from TRB CDR3 properties. Naive CXCR3-positive cells had TRB CDR3s more hydrophobic than those of CXCR3-negative naive cells.

CD45RO-CCR7+CD27+CD95- was the phenotype of naive CD8+ T cells. This chain links TRBV18 with TRBJ1-2; TCRdb's assignment of TRBD1 cannot be checked, as there is no DNA. This clonotype originated in a human donor in good health. Some clones in this sample may be carry-over from other donors' samples. The sequencing input was naive CXCR3+ CD8+ T cells from blood. Specified subset: CD45RO-CCR7+CD27+CD95- naive CD8+ T cells expressing CXCR3 (TNR3+). Here the CDR3 reads CASSPGTGTATNYGYTF.